The clone carrying this T cell receptor (beta chain) came up a few times. Treatment given: randomized to nivolumab then ipilimumab (arm A) or the reverse (arm B). Patients had received no earlier DNA-damaging chemotherapy. Live CD3+CD8+ CD19− CD56− cells were sorted from PBMCs. Sequencing used immunoSEQ multiplex PCR; TCRdb keeps in-frame clones, though not all of them. The sample has under 20,000 clones, over 60% seen once. This sample was included in a study of sequential checkpoint blockade in melanoma. Background on the study: Arm A got nivolumab then ipilimumab; arm B the reverse, 1:1.

The CDR3 sequence is 16 residues long. After removal of 6 bases from V and 0 bases from J, the junction contained 10 bases not matched to a gene. Germline assignment: CDR1 SGHTS and CDR2 YDEGEE. This rearrangement joins TRBV5-8 to TRBJ2-7; 9 bases fit TRBD2. The sequences come from CD8+ T cells sorted from blood (inferred from file names), collected from a patient given nivolumab and ipilimumab in sequence. The sequence derives from a human donor with melanoma. CDR3 protein: CASTITGTSLSYEQYF. The CDR3 region has the DNA TGTGCCAGCACAATCACCGGGACTAGCCTCTCCTACGAGCAGTACTTC. Variable domain in full (rest from reference TRBV5-8 and TRBJ2-7): EAGVTQSPTHLIKTRGQQATLRCSPISGHTSVYWYQQALGLGLQFLLWYDEGEERNRGNFPPRFSGRQFPNYSSELNVNALELEDSALYLCASTITGTSLSYEQYFGPGTRLTVT.